This T cell receptor (beta chain) emerged from a study of monozygotic twins with inflammatory bowel disease. As to this clonotype: Antigen specificity is unknown.

Per donor, roughly 2.5 ml of blood was collected and frozen. Per the germline V gene, CDR1 is SGHRS and CDR2 is YFSETQ. The CDR3 loop spans 13 amino acids. General study results and limits: With inverse Simpson as the measure, TCRbeta diversity was lower in IBD patients than in healthy co-twins. Fewer shared clonotypes with others were found in IBD patients than in healthy twins, especially with disease activity.

Researchers used template switching to add UMIs featuring a 6-nucleotide sample barcode. TCRdb reworked the 5' RACE reads into one entry per CDR3 protein, no DNA. The table gives fewer than 400,000 distinct CDR3 sequences; the top ten clones make up over 5.5% of it. The chain combines TRBV5-1 with TRBJ2-7; lacking DNA, the TRBD2 call made by TCRdb goes unchecked. The clonotype originates from a human donor with ulcerative colitis or Crohn's disease, or a healthy co-twin of an affected twin (not recorded which). Sequencing was performed on blood. CDR3 protein: CASSREGTYEQYF.